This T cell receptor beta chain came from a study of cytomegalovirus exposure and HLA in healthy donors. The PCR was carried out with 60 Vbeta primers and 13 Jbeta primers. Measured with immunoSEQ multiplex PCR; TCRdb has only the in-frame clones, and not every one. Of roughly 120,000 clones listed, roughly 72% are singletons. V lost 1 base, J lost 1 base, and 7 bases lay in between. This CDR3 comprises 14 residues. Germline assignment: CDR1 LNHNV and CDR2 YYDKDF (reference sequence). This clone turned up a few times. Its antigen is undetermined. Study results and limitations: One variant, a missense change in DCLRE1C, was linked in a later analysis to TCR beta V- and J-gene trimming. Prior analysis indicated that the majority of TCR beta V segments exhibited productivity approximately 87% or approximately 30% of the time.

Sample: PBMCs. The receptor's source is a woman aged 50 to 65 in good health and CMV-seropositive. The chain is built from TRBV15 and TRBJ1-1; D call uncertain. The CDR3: CATSRGLENTEAFF. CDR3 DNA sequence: TGTGCCACCAGCAGAGGACTAGAGAACACTGAAGCTTTCTTT.